This record looks at one TCR beta chain sequence and its context. Distinct nucleotide sequences in the sample also encode this CDR3. The sample comes from a study of shared clonotypes between healthy human individuals. Donors, healthy HIV-negative adults, lacked recent acute infections or vaccinations. On sorted subsets, replicate PCRs used approximately 200 ng DNA, or some 27,000 T cell genomes. The method was immunoSEQ multiplex PCR; TCRdb's version includes in-frame clones alone and lacks a portion of them. The sample includes under 750,000 clones, roughly two thirds of them seen just once. The CDR3 spans 13 residues. CDR1 and CDR2 from the germline V gene are MDHEN and SYDVKM. V was clipped by 6 bases and J by 4 bases, with 13 bases between them.

The chain couples TRBV28 to TRBJ2-7; D possibly matches TRBD1 or TRBD2 (5 bases each). The specimen sequenced was memory CD4+ T cells sorted from blood. Specified subset: CD45RA-negative fraction. This clonotype originated in a woman in her 30s in good health. CDR3 DNA: TGTGCCAGCAGAAGGGACCGGAGGTACGAGCAGTACTTC. It is translated as CASRRDRRYEQYF.